This entry features one T cell receptor beta chain sequence. The target antigen is unknown. Naive CD45RA+ and memory CD45RA-negative subsets were split from CD4+ cells. This table comes from immunoSEQ multiplex PCR, and its TCRdb copy is limited to in-frame clones, with some not included. The sample holds roughly 1,100,000 clones, more than 60% seen once. The CDR3 has 15 amino acids. The germline V gene has CDR1 KGHSH and CDR2 LQKENI. Trimming took 2 bases from V and 6 from J, leaving 14 bases between them. The record originates from a study of shared clonotypes between healthy human individuals. On the study more broadly: Per-donor plates numbered three CD4 naive, three CD4 memory, two CD8 naive and one CD8 memory. Study-level findings and limits: The sampled material consisted only of blood, and tissue repertoires are likely to differ. Between a few donors, naive CD4 clonotypes were shared at a level of about 5%.

The V and J genes are TRBV18 and TRBJ1-5, with D perhaps TRBD1 (5 bases). The sample taken for sequencing was memory CD4+ T cells sorted from blood. Subset described: CD45RA-negative fraction. The TCR originated in a man aged 18 to 29 in good health. The CDR3 here is CASSPGGVGGQPQHF. DNA of the CDR3: TGTGCCAGCTCACCAGGAGGGGTAGGCGGTCAGCCCCAGCATTTT.